This T cell receptor beta chain was captured by sequencing in a study of blood T cell repertoires in COVID-19. Study-wide context: Collection of acute and convalescent COVID-19 samples took place in the United States, Italy and Spain. From T cells, B-cell-depleted T cells, or PBMCs came the material, which was cDNA or gDNA.

The CDR3 runs to 12 residues. The V end was cut by 8 bases, the J end by 3 bases, with 10 bases between. Germline V CDR1 and CDR2: LNHDA, SQIVND (reference sequence). Original data processing: Using reference gene primer amplification, nucleated cell counts were estimated. Assay used: immunoSEQ multiplex PCR; TCRdb lists only in-frame clones, some missing. Clonal size and the V and J genes are those of that table, whereas D and trimming came from the DNA. Of 85,000 to 90,000 clones detected, under 95% appear once; the ten largest clones hold about 2.3%. The sample taken for sequencing was peripheral blood. The sequence derives from a human donor with active COVID-19. The donor label of this sample is uncertain. V gene TRBV19 combines with J gene TRBJ1-1; possibly TRBD1 for D (6 bases). The chain's CDR3 is CASFRGDTEAFF. DNA for the CDR3: TGTGCCAGTTTCAGGGGAGACACTGAAGCTTTCTTT.